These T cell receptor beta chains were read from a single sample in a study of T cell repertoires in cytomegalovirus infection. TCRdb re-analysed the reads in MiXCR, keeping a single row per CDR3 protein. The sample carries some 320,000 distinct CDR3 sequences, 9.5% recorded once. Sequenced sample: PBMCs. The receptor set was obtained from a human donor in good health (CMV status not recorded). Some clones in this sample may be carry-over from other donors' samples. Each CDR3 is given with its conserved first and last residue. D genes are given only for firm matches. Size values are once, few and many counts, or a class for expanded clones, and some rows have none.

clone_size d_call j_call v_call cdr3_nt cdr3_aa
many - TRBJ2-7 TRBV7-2 TGTGCCAGCAGCTTATCTGGGGCCCCGGCCTACGAGCAGTACTTC CASSLSGAPAYEQYF
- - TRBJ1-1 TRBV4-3 TGCGCCAGCAGCCAAGAAACATACCGATCTGGCCTTGGCACTGAAGCTTTCTTT CASSQETYRSGLGTEAFF
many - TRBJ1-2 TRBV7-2 TGTGCCAGCAGCCCCAGTTTAGCAGCCTCGGGCTACACCTTC CASSPSLAASGYTF
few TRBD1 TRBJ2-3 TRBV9 TGTGCCAGCAGCGCCGTGACAGGGGGGAGCACAGATACGCAGTATTTT CASSAVTGGSTDTQYF
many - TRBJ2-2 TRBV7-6 TGTGCCAGCAGCCTTGTACCGAACACCGGGGAGCTGTTTTTT CASSLVPNTGELFF
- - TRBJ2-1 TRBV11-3 TGTGCCAGCAGCTTAGGGGACGACTACAATGAGCAGTTCTTC CASSLGDDYNEQFF
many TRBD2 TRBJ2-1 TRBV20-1 TGCAGTGCGGGCGGGGGGGGCTCCTACAATGAGCAGTTCTTC CSAGGGGSYNEQFF
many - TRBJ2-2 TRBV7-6 TGTGCCAGCAGCTTTGGGCACAAAAGCGGCACCGGGGAGCTGTTTTTT CASSFGHKSGTGELFF
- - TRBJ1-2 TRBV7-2 TGTGCCAGCAGCTTAGAAAGTCAGAACTATGGCTACACCTTC CASSLESQNYGYTF
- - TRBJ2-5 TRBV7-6 TGTGCCAGCAGCTTAGGGCGGAATGGGGGCCAAGAGACCCAGTACTTC CASSLGRNGGQETQYF
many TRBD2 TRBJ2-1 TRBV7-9 TGTGCCAGCAGCTTAGCTTGGCGGGGGGCGTACAATGAGCAGTTCTTC CASSLAWRGAYNEQFF
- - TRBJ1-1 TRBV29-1 TGCAGCGTTGAAGGGAGCCTCTGGGGTACTGAAGCTTTCTTT CSVEGSLWGTEAFF
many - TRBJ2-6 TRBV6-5 TGTGCCAGCAATTCAAGAGGTTCTGGGGCCAACGTCCTGACTTTC CASNSRGSGANVLTF
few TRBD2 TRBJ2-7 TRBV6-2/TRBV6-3 TGTGCCAGCAGACCTCAAGGACTAGCGGGGACAAAGCAGTACTTC CASRPQGLAGTKQYF
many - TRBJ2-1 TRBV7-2 TGTGCCAGCAGCCCAGCGACCATCGGGGGCTCCTACAATGAGCAGTTCTTC CASSPATIGGSYNEQFF
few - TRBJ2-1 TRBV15 TGTGCCACCAGCGCGGCACTTCCCCACACCAATGAGCAGTTCTTC CATSAALPHTNEQFF
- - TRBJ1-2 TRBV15 TGTGCCACCAGCAAGGACAGCAACTATGGCTACACCTTC CATSKDSNYGYTF
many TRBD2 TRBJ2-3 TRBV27 TGTGCCAGCAGTCGGCTGCCTAGCGGGGCTAGCACAGATACGCAGTATTTT CASSRLPSGASTDTQYF
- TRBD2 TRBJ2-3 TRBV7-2 TGTGCCAGCAGCTCGGCGGCGGCGGGGGGGTTGGGAGATACGCAGTATTTT CASSSAAAGGLGDTQYF
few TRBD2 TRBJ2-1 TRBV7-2 TGTGCCAGCAGACCCCCCTCTAGCGGGACGTACAATGAGCAGTTCTTC CASRPPSSGTYNEQFF
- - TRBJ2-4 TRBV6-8 TGTGCCAGCGCGTCGAGAGGGCTGGGAGCCAAAAACATTCAGTACTTC CASASRGLGAKNIQYF
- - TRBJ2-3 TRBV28 TGTGCCAGCAGCCGCTCCTGGGGCACTAGCACAGATACGCAGTATTTT CASSRSWGTSTDTQYF
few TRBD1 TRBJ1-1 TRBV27 TGTGCCAGCAGTTTGCTACCGGACAGGATGAACACTGAAGCTTTCTTT CASSLLPDRMNTEAFF
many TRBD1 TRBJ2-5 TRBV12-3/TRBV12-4 TGTGCCAGCACCCCCCTGGCGGGACAGGGAGCAAAGACCCAGTACTTC CASTPLAGQGAKTQYF
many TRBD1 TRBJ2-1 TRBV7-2 TGTGCCAGCAGCCGGGGACAGGTTACCCCATTTAATGAGCAGTTCTTC CASSRGQVTPFNEQFF
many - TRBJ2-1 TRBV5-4 TGTGCCAGCAGCTTCGGTCTAGACAATGAGCAGTTCTTC CASSFGLDNEQFF
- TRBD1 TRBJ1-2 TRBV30 TGTGCCTGGAGTAAAGACAGGGATGTAGGCTACACCTTC CAWSKDRDVGYTF
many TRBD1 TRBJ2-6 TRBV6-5 TGTGCCAGCGACAGGGGAAGCTTCTCTGGGGCCAACGTCCTGACTTTC CASDRGSFSGANVLTF
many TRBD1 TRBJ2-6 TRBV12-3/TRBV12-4 TGTGCCAACAGACAGGGGGCGTCTGGGGCCAACGTCCTGACTTTC CANRQGASGANVLTF
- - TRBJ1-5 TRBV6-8 TGTGCCAGCACCGCGGGGGGATACAATCAGCCCCAGCATTTT CASTAGGYNQPQHF
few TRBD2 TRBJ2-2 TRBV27 TGTGCCAGCAGTCCGGGACTAGCGGCCGGGGAGCTGTTTTTT CASSPGLAAGELFF
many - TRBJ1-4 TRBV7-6 TGTGCCAGCAGAAAATGGCCAGGGTCCCCAACTAATGAAAAACTGTTTTTT CASRKWPGSPTNEKLFF
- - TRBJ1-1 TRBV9 TGTGTCAGCAGCGTAGGTCGGCAGGGCGGTGGAGCTTTCTTT CVSSVGRQGGGAFF
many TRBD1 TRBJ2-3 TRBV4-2 TGTGCCAGCAGCCAACTAACAGGGGGCCCTAGCACAGATACGCAGTATTTT CASSQLTGGPSTDTQYF
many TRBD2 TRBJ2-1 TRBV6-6 TGTGCCAGCAGTTCCACCCATGGGCCAGCGGGACAGTTCTTC CASSSTHGPAGQFF
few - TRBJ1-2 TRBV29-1 TGCAGCGTTCGGACAGAGGATTTCTATGGCTACACCTTC CSVRTEDFYGYTF
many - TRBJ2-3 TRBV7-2 TGTGCCAGCAGCTTGGGGACTGTCACAGATACGCAGTATTTT CASSLGTVTDTQYF
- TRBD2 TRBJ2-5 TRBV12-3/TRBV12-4 TGTGCCAGCAGTTTAGAGTATCTAGCGGGAGCGATTAAGGAGACCCAGTACTTC CASSLEYLAGAIKETQYF
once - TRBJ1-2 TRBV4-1 TGCGCCAGCAGCCAAGTATCCCACTGGGGCTACACCTTC CASSQVSHWGYTF
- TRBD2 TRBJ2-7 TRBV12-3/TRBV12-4 TGTGCCAGCAGAGTAGGTGGGCCCAGCGGGGTCGAGCAGTACTTC CASRVGGPSGVEQYF
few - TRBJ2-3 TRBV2 TGTGCCAGCAGTGTGTCAGCAGATACGCAGTATTTT CASSVSADTQYF
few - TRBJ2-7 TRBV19 TGTGCCAGTAGTATGCGGAACGCCTACGAGCAGTACTTC CASSMRNAYEQYF
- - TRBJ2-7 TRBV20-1 TGCAGTGCTTACGGCGGGACCAACGAGCAGTACTTC CSAYGGTNEQYF
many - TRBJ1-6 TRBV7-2 TGTGCCAGCAGCCGAGCCGCACGGAGCTCCTATAATTCACCCCTCCACTTT CASSRAARSSYNSPLHF